This T cell receptor beta chain was sequenced during a study of early T cells in non-severe SARS-CoV-2 infection. Background on the study: Sequenced bulk RNA came from whole blood that was unsorted, and chains were unpaired.

cDNA molecules, individually, were tagged with unique molecular identifiers. TCRdb passed the 5' RACE reads through MiXCR, listing each CDR3 protein once. The sample has approximately 50,000 distinct CDR3 sequences; approximately 9.4% are singletons. Germline values: CDR1 SQVTM, CDR2 ANQGSEA. The CDR3 spans 14 residues. Trimming at V came to 5 bases and at J to 6 bases, leaving 9 bases not matched to a gene. Study-level results: There was a bias toward anti-spike CD8 responses in VDJdb matching, which missed private and CD4 specificities.

To note about this clonotype: As yet, its antigen is unknown.

What was sequenced was whole blood. The J gene is TRBJ1-5, the V gene TRBV29-1; 8 nucleotides agree with TRBD1. The sequence was obtained from an adult who was a healthcare worker with PCR-confirmed SARS-CoV-2 infection or an uninfected control (not recorded which). CDR3 DNA: TGCAGCGTTTTGACAGGGGAACCCTTTCAGCCCCAGCATTTT. Translation gives CSVLTGEPFQPQHF.